Given below is one T cell receptor beta chain in context. CDR1 is GTSNPN, CDR2 SVGIG, per germline (reference sequence). The CDR3 has 13 amino acids. The V and J ends lost 6 bases and 1 base respectively, with 9 bases between them. This sample was taken from a study of blood T cell repertoires in COVID-19. At the level of the study: The samples span acute and convalescent COVID-19 from the United States, Italy and Spain. In each case, the material was cDNA or gDNA derived from T cells, B-cell-depleted T cells, or PBMCs.

Membership in each cohort depended on participant-reported clinical history. Repertoires were generated with immunoSEQ multiplex PCR, while TCRdb's copy carries only in-frame clones and drops some. The sample lists about 300,000 clones, approximately 90% occurring once. The receptor was derived from a woman under 30 who had recovered from COVID-19. Sequenced sample: PBMCs or T cells enriched from blood (not recorded which). The V call is TRBV30, the J call TRBJ2-2, with D perhaps matching TRBD1 (5 bases). The CDR3 loop is CACKQENTGELFF. CDR3 coding DNA: TGTGCCTGCAAACAGGAGAACACCGGGGAGCTGTTTTTT.